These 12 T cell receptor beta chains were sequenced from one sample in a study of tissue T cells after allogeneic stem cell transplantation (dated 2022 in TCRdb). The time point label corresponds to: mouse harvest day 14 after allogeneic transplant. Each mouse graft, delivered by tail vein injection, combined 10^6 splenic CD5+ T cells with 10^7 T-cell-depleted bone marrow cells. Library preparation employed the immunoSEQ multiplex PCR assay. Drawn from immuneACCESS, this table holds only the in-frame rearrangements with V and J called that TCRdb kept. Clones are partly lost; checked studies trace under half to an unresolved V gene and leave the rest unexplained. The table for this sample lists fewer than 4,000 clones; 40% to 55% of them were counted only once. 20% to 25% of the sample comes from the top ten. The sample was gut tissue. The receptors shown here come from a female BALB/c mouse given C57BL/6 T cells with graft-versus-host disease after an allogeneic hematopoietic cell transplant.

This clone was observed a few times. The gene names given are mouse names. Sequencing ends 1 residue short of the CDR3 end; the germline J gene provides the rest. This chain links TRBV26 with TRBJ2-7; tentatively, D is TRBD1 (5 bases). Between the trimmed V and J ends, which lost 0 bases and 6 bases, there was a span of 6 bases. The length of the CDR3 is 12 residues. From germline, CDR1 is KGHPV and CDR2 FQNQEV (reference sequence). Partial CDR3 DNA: TGTGCCAGCAGTCTGTCAGGGGTTGAACAGTAC. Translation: CASSLSGVEQY. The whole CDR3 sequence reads CASSLSGVEQYF. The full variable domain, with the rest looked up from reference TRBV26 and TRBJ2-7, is NSKVIQTPRYLVKGQGQKAKMRCIPEKGHPVVFWYQQNKNNEFKFLINFQNQEVLQQIDMTEKRFSAECPSNSPCSLEIQSSEAGDSALYLCASSLSGVEQYFGPGTRLTVL.

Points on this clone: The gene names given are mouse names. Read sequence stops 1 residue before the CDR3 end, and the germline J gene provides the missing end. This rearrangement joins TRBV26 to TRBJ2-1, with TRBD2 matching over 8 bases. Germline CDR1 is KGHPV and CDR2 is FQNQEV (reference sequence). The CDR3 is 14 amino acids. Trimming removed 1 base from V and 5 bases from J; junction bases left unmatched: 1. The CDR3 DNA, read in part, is TGTGCCAGCAGTCTGTGGGGGGGCAATGCTGAGCAGTTC. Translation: CASSLWGGNAEQF. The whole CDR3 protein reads CASSLWGGNAEQFF.

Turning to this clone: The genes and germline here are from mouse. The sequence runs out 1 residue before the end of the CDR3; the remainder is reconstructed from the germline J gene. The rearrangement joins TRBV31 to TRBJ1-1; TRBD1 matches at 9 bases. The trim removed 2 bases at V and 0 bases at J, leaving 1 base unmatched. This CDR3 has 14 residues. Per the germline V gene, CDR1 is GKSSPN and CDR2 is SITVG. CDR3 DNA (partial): TGTGCCTGGAGTTGGACAGGGGCAAACACAGAAGTCTTC. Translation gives CAWSWTGANTEVF. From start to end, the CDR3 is CAWSWTGANTEVFF.

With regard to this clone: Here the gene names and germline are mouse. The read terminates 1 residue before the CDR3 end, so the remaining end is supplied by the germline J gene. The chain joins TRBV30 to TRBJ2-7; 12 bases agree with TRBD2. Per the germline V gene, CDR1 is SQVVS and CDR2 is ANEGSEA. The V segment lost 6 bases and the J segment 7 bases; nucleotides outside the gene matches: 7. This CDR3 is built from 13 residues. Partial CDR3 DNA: TGTAGTTCGCTGACTGGGGGGGCGCTGGAACAGTAC. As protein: CSSLTGGALEQY. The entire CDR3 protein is CSSLTGGALEQYF.

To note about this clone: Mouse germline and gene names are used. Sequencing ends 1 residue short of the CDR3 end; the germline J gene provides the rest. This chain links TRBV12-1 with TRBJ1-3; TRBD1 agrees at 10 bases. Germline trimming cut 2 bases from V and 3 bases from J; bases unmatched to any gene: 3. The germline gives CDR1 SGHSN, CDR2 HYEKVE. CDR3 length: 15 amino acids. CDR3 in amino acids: CASSPGQGNGNTLYF. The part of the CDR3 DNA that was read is TGTGCCAGCTCTCCGGGACAGGGGAATGGAAATACGCTCTAT.

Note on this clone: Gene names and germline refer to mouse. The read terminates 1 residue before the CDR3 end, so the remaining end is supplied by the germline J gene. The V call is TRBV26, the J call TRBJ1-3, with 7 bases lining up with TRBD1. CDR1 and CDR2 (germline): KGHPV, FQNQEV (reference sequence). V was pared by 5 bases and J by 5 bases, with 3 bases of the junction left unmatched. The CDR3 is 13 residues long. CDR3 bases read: TGTGCCAGCAGTGGAGGGGGCCGAAATACGCTCTAT. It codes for CASSGGGRNTLY. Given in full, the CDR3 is CASSGGGRNTLYF.

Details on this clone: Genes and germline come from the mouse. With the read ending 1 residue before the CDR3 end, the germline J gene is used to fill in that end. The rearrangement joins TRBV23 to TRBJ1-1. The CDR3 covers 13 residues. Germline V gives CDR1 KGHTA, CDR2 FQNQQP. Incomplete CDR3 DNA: TGCTCCAGCAGTCAAGGGGGGTACACAGAAGTCTTC. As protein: CSSSQGGYTEVF. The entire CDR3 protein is CSSSQGGYTEVFF.

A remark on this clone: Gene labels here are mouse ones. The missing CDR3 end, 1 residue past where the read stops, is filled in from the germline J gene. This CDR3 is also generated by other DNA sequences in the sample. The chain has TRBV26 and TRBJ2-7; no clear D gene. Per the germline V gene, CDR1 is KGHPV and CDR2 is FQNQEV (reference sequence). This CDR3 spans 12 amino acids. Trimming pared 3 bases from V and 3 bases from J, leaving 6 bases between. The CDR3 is CASSLDNYEQYF. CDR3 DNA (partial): TGTGCCAGCAGTCTTGACAACTATGAACAGTAC.

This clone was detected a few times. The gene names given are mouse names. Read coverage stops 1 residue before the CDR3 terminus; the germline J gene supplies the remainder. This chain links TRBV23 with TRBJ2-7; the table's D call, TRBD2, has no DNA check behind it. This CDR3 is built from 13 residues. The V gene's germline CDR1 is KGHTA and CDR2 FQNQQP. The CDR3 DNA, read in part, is TGCTCCAGCAGGGACTGGGGGGGCTATGAACAGTAC. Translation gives CSSRDWGGYEQY. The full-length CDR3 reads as CSSRDWGGYEQYF.

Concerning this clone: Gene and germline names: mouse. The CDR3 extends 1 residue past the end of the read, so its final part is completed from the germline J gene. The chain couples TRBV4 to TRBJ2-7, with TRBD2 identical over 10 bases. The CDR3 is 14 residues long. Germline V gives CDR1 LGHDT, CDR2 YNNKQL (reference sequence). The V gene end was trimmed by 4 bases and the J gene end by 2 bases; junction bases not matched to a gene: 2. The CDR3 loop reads CASSSLGGTYEQYF. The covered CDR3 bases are TGTGCCAGCAGCTCACTGGGGGGGACCTATGAACAGTAC.

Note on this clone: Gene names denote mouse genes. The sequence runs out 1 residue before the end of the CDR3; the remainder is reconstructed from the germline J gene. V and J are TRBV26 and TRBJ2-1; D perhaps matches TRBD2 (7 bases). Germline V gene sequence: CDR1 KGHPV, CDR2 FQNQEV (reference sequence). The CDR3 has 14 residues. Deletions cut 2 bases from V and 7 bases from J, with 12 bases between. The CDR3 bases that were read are TGTGCCAGCAGTCTGGGGGGGCGCAGAGCTGAGCAGTTC. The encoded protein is CASSLGGRRAEQF. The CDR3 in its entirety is CASSLGGRRAEQFF.

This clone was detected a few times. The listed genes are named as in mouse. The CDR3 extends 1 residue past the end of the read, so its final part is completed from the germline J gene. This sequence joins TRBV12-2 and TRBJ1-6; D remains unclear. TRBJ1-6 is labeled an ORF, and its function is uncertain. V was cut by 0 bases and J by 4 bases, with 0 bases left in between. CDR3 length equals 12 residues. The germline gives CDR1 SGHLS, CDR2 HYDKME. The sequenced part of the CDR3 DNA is TGTGCCAGCTCTCTCTATAATTCGCCCCTCTAC. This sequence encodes CASSLYNSPLY. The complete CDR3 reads CASSLYNSPLYF.